A selection of T cell receptor beta chains follows, all from one sample in a study of Graves' ophthalmopathy and Graves' hyperthyroidism. TCRdb called the multiplex PCR reads again in MiXCR, with one record for every CDR3 protein. This table holds 650,000 to 900,000 distinct CDR3 sequences, roughly 40% found once. Sequencing was carried out using peripheral blood. The receptors derive from an adult man with Graves' ophthalmopathy. Each CDR3 is given with its conserved first and last residue. The D gene is left open where the match is weak. Size tells how often a clone was seen (once, few, many) or the class of an expanded clone, and some rows leave it out.

V,size,D,J,CDR3,DNA
TRBV24-1,NA,NA,TRBJ1-5,CASSYGGGRDYSNQPQHF,TGTGCCAGCAGTTACGGGGGGGGCCGCGACTATAGCAATCAGCCCCAGCATTTT
TRBV6-6,few,TRBD1,TRBJ2-7,CASSATQGARSYEQYF,TGTGCCAGCAGTGCGACACAGGGGGCAAGATCCTACGAGCAGTACTTC
TRBV4-1,many,NA,TRBJ2-5,CASSQDGQLQETQYF,TGCGCCAGCAGCCAAGATGGCCAGCTCCAAGAGACCCAGTACTTC
TRBV5-1,many,NA,TRBJ1-5,CASAQGPNQPQHF,TGCGCCAGCGCGCAGGGTCCCAATCAGCCCCAGCATTTT
TRBV19,few,NA,TRBJ2-2,CASSPRGIGELFF,TGTGCCAGTAGTCCCCGGGGGATCGGGGAGCTGTTTTTT
TRBV7-9,NA,NA,TRBJ2-7,CASSLVTGNGYEQYF,TGTGCCAGCAGCTTGGTAACAGGGAACGGCTACGAGCAGTACTTC
TRBV14,NA,NA,TRBJ1-6,CASSQDGFNSPLHF,TGTGCCAGCAGCCAAGACGGTTTCAATTCACCCCTCCACTTT
TRBV20-1,NA,NA,TRBJ1-6,CSADGGGIPGSYNSPLHF,TGCAGTGCCGACGGGGGGGGGATCCCTGGCTCCTATAATTCACCCCTCCACTTT
TRBV10-3,NA,NA,TRBJ2-7,CAISPTGNNEQYF,TGTGCCATCAGCCCAACAGGCAACAATGAGCAGTACTTC
TRBV4-1,few,NA,TRBJ1-1,CASSQGQMNTEAFF,TGCGCCAGCAGCCAAGGACAGATGAACACTGAAGCTTTCTTT
TRBV15,many,TRBD1,TRBJ1-4,CATSHGRGTGNLRANEKLFF,TGTGCCACCAGCCATGGGCGCGGGACAGGGAACCTACGGGCTAATGAAAAACTGTTTTTT
TRBV6-5,many,TRBD1,TRBJ2-7,CARRDRGRDEQYF,TGTGCCCGACGGGACAGGGGGAGAGACGAGCAGTACTTC
TRBV6-1,many,NA,TRBJ1-1,CASSELPNTEAFF,TGTGCCAGCAGTGAACTGCCGAACACTGAAGCTTTCTTT
TRBV4-3,NA,NA,TRBJ1-1,CASSQVVRGIAFF,TGCGCCAGCAGCCAAGTCGTTCGGGGAATCGCTTTCTTT
TRBV7-9,NA,TRBD2,TRBJ2-7,CASSPRRLAGAVDEQYF,TGTGCCAGCAGCCCTAGGAGACTAGCGGGAGCAGTTGATGAGCAGTACTTC
TRBV6-6,many,NA,TRBJ1-5,CASSRTGHQPQHF,TGTGCCAGCAGTCGCACAGGACATCAGCCCCAGCATTTT
TRBV25-1,NA,TRBD1,TRBJ2-7,CASSEADGTVFYEQYF,TGTGCCAGCAGTGAAGCTGACGGGACAGTTTTCTACGAGCAGTACTTC
TRBV29-1,NA,NA,TRBJ1-6,CSASRMDSSPNSPLHF,TGCAGCGCCAGCAGGATGGACAGCTCCCCTAATTCACCCCTCCACTTT
TRBV29-1,NA,NA,TRBJ1-2,CSVGGAERGYTF,TGCAGCGTTGGGGGGGCAGAACGTGGCTACACCTTC
TRBV29-1,NA,TRBD1,TRBJ1-2,CSVQRQGGDYTF,TGCAGCGTTCAGAGACAGGGCGGAGACTACACCTTC
TRBV2,many,NA,TRBJ1-4,CASSGRNRATNEKLFF,TGTGCCAGCAGTGGTCGAAACAGGGCAACTAATGAAAAACTGTTTTTT
TRBV10-3,NA,NA,TRBJ2-5,CAISEEGRETQYF,TGTGCCATCAGTGAGGAGGGCCGGGAGACCCAGTACTTC
TRBV7-9,NA,TRBD1,TRBJ1-2,CASSFSGTGPYGYTF,TGTGCCAGCAGCTTTTCCGGGACAGGGCCTTATGGCTACACCTTC
TRBV9,NA,NA,TRBJ2-7,CASSVDTNSYEQCF,TGTGCCAGCAGCGTAGACACGAACTCCTACGAGCAGTGCTTC
TRBV20-1,few,NA,TRBJ2-7,CSARGTSTYEQYF,TGCAGTGCTAGGGGGACGTCGACCTACGAGCAGTACTTC
TRBV6-5,many,NA,TRBJ2-7,CASSYAESYEQYF,TGTGCCAGCAGTTATGCCGAGTCCTACGAGCAGTACTTC
TRBV7-9,many,NA,TRBJ1-6,CASRRVTLQDSPLHF,TGTGCCAGCAGGAGGGTGACCCTACAGGATTCACCCCTCCACTTT
TRBV7-8,many,NA,TRBJ1-2,CASSDTRSAGYTF,TGTGCCAGCAGCGACACGCGTTCCGCGGGCTACACCTTC
TRBV2,NA,NA,TRBJ1-5,CASSSTEQGVGPQHF,TGTGCCAGCAGCTCGACCGAACAGGGTGTTGGGCCCCAGCATTTT
TRBV7-9,few,TRBD2,TRBJ2-2,CASSPTSGGLNTGELFF,TGTGCCAGCAGCCCTACCAGCGGGGGGCTAAACACCGGGGAGCTGTTTTTT
TRBV9,NA,TRBD2,TRBJ2-2,CASSVTSGGAPGELFF,TGTGCCAGCAGCGTTACTAGCGGGGGGGCACCCGGGGAGCTGTTTTTT
TRBV20-1,few,TRBD1,TRBJ1-5,CSARDRGFNQPQHF,TGCAGTGCACGGGACAGGGGATTTAATCAGCCCCAGCATTTT
TRBV29-1,many,TRBD1,TRBJ2-7,CSVSRQGREQYF,TGCAGCGTCTCCCGACAGGGCCGTGAGCAGTACTTC
TRBV6-5,NA,TRBD1,TRBJ1-1,CASSRDRGRHTEAFF,TGTGCCAGCAGCCGGGACAGGGGGCGGCACACTGAAGCTTTCTTT
TRBV7-2,many,NA,TRBJ1-2,CASSLRPLENYGYTF,TGTGCCAGCAGCCTACGCCCGCTGGAGAACTATGGCTACACCTTC
TRBV7-3,few,TRBD1,TRBJ1-2,CASSLTGEEGYGYTF,TGTGCCAGCAGCCTAACAGGGGAAGAAGGCTATGGCTACACCTTC
TRBV25-1,NA,TRBD2,TRBJ2-2,CASSQTFSGRAGTGELFF,TGCGCCAGCAGCCAAACCTTTAGCGGGAGGGCCGGTACCGGGGAGCTGTTTTTT
TRBV25-1,many,TRBD1,TRBJ2-7,CASSRRQGAGEQYF,TGTGCCAGCAGCCGAAGACAGGGGGCGGGGGAGCAGTACTTC
TRBV20-1,NA,TRBD1,TRBJ1-4,CSARLTGTTGTNEKLFF,TGCAGTGCGCGACTGACAGGGACAACGGGAACTAATGAAAAACTGTTTTTT
TRBV29-1,NA,NA,TRBJ1-1,CSASPGQVNTEAFF,TGCAGCGCCTCACCAGGGCAGGTTAACACTGAAGCTTTCTTT
TRBV29-1,few,NA,TRBJ2-7,CSVAGTESYEQYF,TGCAGCGTTGCTGGCACGGAGTCCTACGAGCAGTACTTC
TRBV25-1,NA,NA,TRBJ2-2,CASSYRFGELFF,TGTGCCAGCAGTTACAGGTTTGGCGAACTGTTTTTT
TRBV7-2,NA,NA,TRBJ1-1,CASSRKSDFYAEAFF,TGTGCCAGCAGCCGGAAATCGGACTTTTACGCTGAAGCTTTCTTT
TRBV9,NA,TRBD1,TRBJ1-1,CASSSGQAVRSGTEAFF,TGTGCCAGCAGCTCTGGACAGGCCGTCCGGTCGGGAACTGAAGCTTTCTTT
TRBV15,NA,TRBD1,TRBJ1-2,CATSREVQGVYGYTF,TGTGCCACCAGCAGAGAGGTACAGGGGGTCTATGGCTACACCTTC
TRBV7-9,NA,NA,TRBJ2-5,CASSRYEGSYERYF,TGTGCCAGCAGCCGATATGAGGGTTCCTACGAGCGGTACTTC
TRBV10-3,few,TRBD1,TRBJ2-2,CAIAGDRTGELFF,TGTGCCATCGCAGGGGACAGAACCGGGGAGCTGTTTTTT
TRBV9,NA,NA,TRBJ2-7,CASSQDPGGVEQYF,TGTGCCAGCAGCCAAGATCCTGGAGGGGTCGAGCAGTACTTC
TRBV12-3/TRBV12-4,NA,TRBD2,TRBJ2-7,CASSSPGLADDEQYF,TGTGCCAGCAGTTCCCCGGGACTAGCGGACGACGAGCAGTACTTC
TRBV29-1,NA,TRBD1,TRBJ1-4,CSVQQGAANEKLFF,TGCAGCGTCCAACAGGGGGCGGCTAATGAAAAACTGTTTTTT
TRBV7-9,NA,NA,TRBJ2-2,CASSFRDSGELFF,TGTGCCAGCAGCTTCAGGGATTCCGGGGAGCTGTTTTTT
TRBV29-1,NA,NA,TRBJ1-2,CSVAYDYGYTF,TGCAGCGTTGCGTACGATTATGGCTACACCTTC
TRBV7-8,many,TRBD2,TRBJ2-7,CASSSQSGTSVYEQYF,TGTGCCAGCAGCTCTCAATCTGGGACTAGCGTCTACGAGCAGTACTTC
TRBV24-1,NA,NA,TRBJ1-5,CATRPGTDMGPQHF,TGTGCCACCAGACCCGGGACCGATATGGGGCCCCAGCATTTT